The 29 T cell receptor beta chains below were found in one sample sequenced in a study of T-cell reconstitution after alpha-beta-depleted transplantation in children. The TCRbeta library incorporated unique molecular identifiers. TCRdb re-called the PCR reads through MiXCR, storing one row per CDR3 protein. The repertoire holds 450,000 to 700,000 distinct CDR3 sequences, with 27% as singletons. The sequencing used PBMCs, collected before TCRalphabeta/CD19-depleted stem cell transplant. These TCRs come from a boy in the first two years of life with Wiskott-Aldrich syndrome, due to receive a stem cell transplant.

This clonotype was seen a few times. The V gene is TRBV5-1, the J gene TRBJ2-7; D is undetermined. CDR3 size: 14 residues. Germline values: CDR1 SGHRS, CDR2 YFSETQ. Deletions cut 0 bases from V and 0 bases from J, with 7 bases between. In DNA, the CDR3 is TGCGCCAGCAGCTTGGAGTCTACCTCCTACGAGCAGTACTTC. It yields the protein CASSLESTSYEQYF.

The chain recombines TRBV24-1 with TRBJ2-3; a possible D gene is TRBD2 (6 bases). CDR1 KGHDR and CDR2 SFDVKD come from the germline V gene. The ends were cut back, 5 bases at V and 5 bases at J, with 16 bases in the middle. There are 15 residues in the CDR3. CDR3 loop: CATSGLGLSRDTQYF. CDR3 bases: TGTGCCACCAGTGGCCTTGGACTATCCCGAGATACGCAGTATTTT.

This rearrangement joins TRBV7-3 to TRBJ1-6; D remains ambiguous. The V end was cut by 6 bases, the J end by 6 bases, with 6 bases between. Germline V gives CDR1 SGHTA, CDR2 FQGTGA. CDR3 size: 12 residues. CDR3 in DNA: TGTGCCAGCAGAGCACCTAATTCACCCCTCCACTTT. Its translation: CASRAPNSPLHF.

The chain combines TRBV19 with TRBJ2-1; D might be TRBD2 (6 bases). Germline V gives CDR1 LNHDA, CDR2 SQIVND (reference sequence). This CDR3 spans 13 amino acids. Trimming shortened V by 5 bases and J by 7 bases, and 12 bases separated the two germline ends. Here the CDR3 reads CASSLRGKNEQFF. The CDR3 DNA is TGTGCCAGTAGTTTACGGGGGAAGAATGAGCAGTTCTTC.

This clonotype has just a few counts. J is TRBJ1-5 and V is TRBV4-1; a possible D gene is TRBD1 (5 bases). This CDR3 comprises 17 residues. CDR1 is MGHRA and CDR2 is YSYEKL in the germline V gene. Trimming removed 0 bases from V and 0 bases from J, with 12 bases in between. CDR3 nucleotides: TGCGCCAGCAGCCAAGATCCCGGCAGGGATAGCAATCAGCCCCAGCATTTT. This translates into CASSQDPGRDSNQPQHF.

V is TRBV5-1 and J is TRBJ2-3; 10 bases map to TRBD2. The germline CDR1 and CDR2 sequences are SGHRS and YFSETQ. The V segment lost 0 bases and the J segment 6 bases; nucleotides outside the gene matches: 7. The CDR3 loop spans 16 amino acids. CDR3 DNA sequence: TGCGCCAGCAGCTTGGCCCTAGCGGGAGTCACGGATACGCAGTATTTT. Translating gives CASSLALAGVTDTQYF.

This clonotype was detected only a few times. This rearrangement joins TRBV20-1 to TRBJ2-1; TRBD2 matches 7 bases. With 2 bases clipped from V and 0 bases from J, the junction kept 7 bases outside the gene matches. The CDR3 covers 16 residues. Germline V gives CDR1 DFQATT, CDR2 SNEGSKA (reference sequence). The CDR3 nucleotides are TGCAGTGCTAGAATTCTGGCGGGGGTCTCCTACAATGAGCAGTTCTTC. It encodes CSARILAGVSYNEQFF.

The rearrangement joins TRBV4-1 to TRBJ2-5, with 7 bases fitting TRBD2. This CDR3 region has 16 residues. Germline CDR1 is MGHRA and CDR2 is YSYEKL. After removal of 0 bases from V and 5 bases from J, the junction contained 9 bases not matched to a gene. In nucleotides, the CDR3 is TGCGCCAGCAGCCAAGAAAGAGGGAGGGCTGCGGAGACCCAGTACTTC. This translates into CASSQERGRAAETQYF.

This clonotype was detected only a few times. CDR3 loop: CSVVPGNTEAFF. As DNA, the CDR3 is TGCAGCGTTGTTCCAGGGAACACTGAAGCTTTCTTT. This sequence joins TRBV29-1 and TRBJ1-1; D remains unclear. This CDR3 region has 12 residues. The germline V and J ends were trimmed by 4 bases and 1 base, with 7 bases remaining between them. The V gene's germline CDR1 is SQVTM and CDR2 ANQGSEA.

V usage is TRBV25-1 and J usage is TRBJ2-4, with a possible D match to TRBD1 (7 bases). Germline CDR1 is MGHDK and CDR2 is SYGVNS. CDR3 length: 15 amino acids. V lost 2 bases, J lost 5 bases, and 13 bases lay in between. The CDR3 protein is CASSEVGGGQNIQYF. The CDR3 coding sequence is TGTGCCAGCAGTGAAGTCGGAGGGGGCCAAAACATTCAGTACTTC.

A few counts support this clonotype. The gene calls are TRBV20-1 and TRBJ1-1; D is possibly TRBD1 (5 bases). The CDR3 is 14 residues long. Germline CDR1 DFQATT, CDR2 SNEGSKA (reference sequence). V was clipped by 4 bases and J by 0 bases, with 12 bases between them. The CDR3 spells CSAKRTLMNTEAFF. The CDR3 DNA sequence: TGCAGTGCTAAAAGGACACTTATGAACACTGAAGCTTTCTTT.

This clonotype was observed a few times. This sequence joins TRBV29-1 and TRBJ2-3; D not resolved. The CDR3 is 13 amino acids. Trimming shortened V by 4 bases and J by 2 bases, and 10 bases separated the two germline ends. CDR1 SQVTM and CDR2 ANQGSEA come from the germline V gene. The CDR3 is CSVVGRNTDTQYF. Written as DNA, the CDR3 is TGCAGCGTTGTAGGAAGAAACACAGATACGCAGTATTTT.

This clonotype was detected a few times. The rearrangement links TRBV12-3 or TRBV12-4 to TRBJ2-5; the match to TRBD1 covers 7 bases. Trimming took 6 bases from V and 1 from J; bases not matched to a gene: 2. This CDR3 has 13 amino acids. CDR3 in DNA: TGTGCCAGCAGGGGACAGCCCCAAGAGACCCAGTACTTC. It is translated as CASRGQPQETQYF.

The chain carries TRBV29-1 and TRBJ2-3; the match to TRBD2 covers 10 bases. Losses at the gene ends were 5 bases for V and 2 bases for J; bases not matched to a gene: 1. The CDR3 is 13 amino acids. Germline CDR1 and CDR2: SQVTM and ANQGSEA. The CDR3 region is CSVSGRATDTQYF. The CDR3, as DNA: TGCAGCGTTAGCGGGAGGGCCACAGATACGCAGTATTTT.

This clonotype came up a few times. This chain links TRBV7-9 with TRBJ2-1; D perhaps matches TRBD2 (6 bases). CDR1 is SEHNR, CDR2 FQNEAQ, per germline (reference sequence). The CDR3 is 13 residues long. V was trimmed by 2 bases and J by 7 bases, leaving 9 bases between them. CDR3 sequence reads: CASSLLRENEQFF. CDR3 DNA sequence: TGTGCCAGCAGCTTATTACGGGAGAATGAGCAGTTCTTC.

This clonotype has at least ten counts. The rearrangement links TRBV29-1 to TRBJ1-1; D is perhaps TRBD1 (6 bases). There are 12 residues in the CDR3. CDR1 is SQVTM, CDR2 ANQGSEA, per germline. The ends were cut back, 8 bases at V and 4 bases at J, with 14 bases in the middle. CDR3 nucleotide sequence: TGCAGCACCCATTCAGGGGCCACTGAAGCTTTCTTT. Encoded protein: CSTHSGATEAFF.

This chain uses TRBV6-5 with TRBJ2-2, with 8 bases aligning to TRBD1. The length of the CDR3 is 14 residues. Losses at the gene ends were 8 bases for V and 2 bases for J; bases not matched to a gene: 4. From germline, CDR1 is MNHEY and CDR2 SVGAGI. CDR3 residues: CASVDRGNTGELFF. In DNA form, the CDR3 reads TGTGCCAGCGTAGACAGGGGAAACACCGGGGAGCTGTTTTTT.

This clonotype was seen a handful of times. The rearrangement joins TRBV5-1 to TRBJ2-5, with D uncertain. Trimming took 2 bases from V and 0 from J, leaving 11 bases between them. The CDR3 contains 15 residues. Germline V gene lookup returns CDR1 SGHRS and CDR2 YFSETQ. The CDR3 protein is CASSFKDGHQETQYF. The CDR3, as DNA: TGCGCCAGCAGCTTTAAAGACGGTCACCAAGAGACCCAGTACTTC.

This clonotype was recorded a few times. The gene calls are TRBV7-9 and TRBJ1-5; D unclear. Between the trimmed V and J ends, which lost 5 bases and 2 bases, there was a span of 13 bases. From germline, CDR1 is SEHNR and CDR2 FQNEAQ (reference sequence). The CDR3 spans 15 residues. CDR3 residues: CASSRSGGRNQPQHF. The CDR3 DNA follows: TGTGCCAGCAGCAGAAGTGGTGGTCGCAATCAGCCCCAGCATTTT.

This clonotype has more than one count but fewer than ten. This chain joins TRBV5-5 and TRBJ1-5, with D possibly TRBD1 on 5 matching bases. The germline gives CDR1 SGHKS, CDR2 YYEKEE (reference sequence). CDR3 length: 13 residues. V lost 2 bases and J 6 bases, leaving 9 bases between the germline ends. Here the CDR3 DNA reads TGTGCCAGCAGCTTATCGGGGGTTCAGCCCCAGCATTTT. It codes for CASSLSGVQPQHF. Looking up the rest from reference TRBV5-5 and TRBJ1-5 gives the full variable domain: DAGVTQSPTHLIKTRGQQVTLRCSPISGHKSVSWYQQVLGQGPQFIFQYYEKEERGRGNFPDRFSARQFPNYSSELNVNALLLGDSALYLCASSLSGVQPQHFGDGTRLSIL.

The chain recombines TRBV20-1 with TRBJ2-1; 9 nucleotides match TRBD2. V shed 0 bases, J shed 4 bases, and the junction held 7 bases outside the gene matches. Germline V gene lookup returns CDR1 DFQATT and CDR2 SNEGSKA (reference sequence). The CDR3 runs to 16 residues. CDR3 loop: CSARDVWREGYNEQFF. CDR3 nucleotides: TGCAGTGCTAGAGATGTTTGGCGGGAGGGATACAATGAGCAGTTCTTC.

This chain links TRBV7-6 with TRBJ2-7; D may be TRBD1 (6 bases). CDR1 and CDR2 (germline): SGHVS, FNYEAQ. Trimming removed 4 bases from V and 0 bases from J, with 16 bases in between. This CDR3 has 16 amino acids. The CDR3 coding sequence is TGTGCCAGCAGCTGGAACCCGACAGGATCCTCCTACGAGCAGTACTTC. This gives the protein CASSWNPTGSSYEQYF.

V is TRBV5-1 and J is TRBJ1-1, with D unclear. The CDR3 is 14 amino acids. V lost 0 bases, J lost 0 bases, and 6 bases lay in between. Germline V gives CDR1 SGHRS, CDR2 YFSETQ. The CDR3 sequence is CASSLVSLNTEAFF. CDR3 bases: TGCGCCAGCAGCTTGGTCTCACTGAACACTGAAGCTTTCTTT.

The chain recombines TRBV28 with TRBJ2-5; 8 bases line up with TRBD2. Germline trimming cut 5 bases from V and 2 bases from J; bases unmatched to any gene: 4. CDR1 MDHEN and CDR2 SYDVKM come from the germline V gene. The CDR3 spans 14 residues. The CDR3 DNA reads TGTGCCAGCAGTCCACTAGCGGCACAAGAGACCCAGTACTTC. It encodes CASSPLAAQETQYF.

This clonotype was seen a handful of times. The rearrangement links TRBV20-1 to TRBJ1-1; possible D gene TRBD1, 6 bases. This CDR3 contains 13 residues. In germline, CDR1 is DFQATT, CDR2 SNEGSKA (reference sequence). V lost 4 bases and J 4 bases, leaving 13 bases between the germline ends. Here the CDR3 reads CSANRGGGTEAFF. DNA of the CDR3: TGCAGTGCTAATAGGGGAGGGGGCACTGAAGCTTTCTTT.

This clonotype was seen at least ten times. At one end the junction does not follow the germline gene, possibly because of a read error. The chain links TRBV5-1 to TRBJ1-2; possibly TRBD1 for D (6 bases). The CDR3 has 13 residues. Germline CDR1 and CDR2: SGHRS and YFSETQ. CDR3 protein: CASSLGGNYGYTF. DNA of the CDR3: TGTGCCAGCAGCTTAGGGGGGAACTATGGCTACACCTTC.

This clonotype was seen more than once but under ten times. This rearrangement joins TRBV5-1 to TRBJ2-5; perhaps TRBD2 as D (6 bases). Trimming took off 4 bases at V and 0 bases at J, with 10 bases between the two ends. The CDR3 extends over 14 amino acids. CDR1 SGHRS and CDR2 YFSETQ come from the germline V gene. The CDR3 loop reads CASSPEGYQETQYF. The CDR3 nucleotides are TGCGCCAGCAGCCCGGAGGGGTACCAAGAGACCCAGTACTTC.

This chain uses TRBV2 with TRBJ2-5; 12 bases are shared with TRBD2. The CDR3 length is 14 residues. Germline loops: CDR1 SNHLY, CDR2 FYNNEI. The ends lost 8 bases at V and 3 bases at J; junction bases unmatched: 4. Here the CDR3 DNA reads TGTGCCAGCGGAAGGACTAGCGGGAAAGAGACCCAGTACTTC. Protein product: CASGRTSGKETQYF.

As regards this clonotype: An end of the junction does not agree with germline; a read error may underlie this. V is TRBV25-1 and J is TRBJ2-1, with D perhaps matching TRBD1 (5 bases). In germline, CDR1 is MGHDK, CDR2 SYGVNS. The CDR3 totals 11 residues. Here the CDR3 reads CASFPQGRRLF. The CDR3 region has the DNA TGTGCCAGCTTCCCCCAGGGTAGGCGCTTATTC.